This T cell receptor beta chain was obtained from a study of PD-1 blockade in classical Hodgkin lymphoma. Turning to the study itself: Patients received nivolumab 3 mg/kg intravenously every 2 weeks. General study findings and limits: Later analyses included only patients treated at least 1 year post-ASCT.

Brentuximab vedotin exposure varied, and every patient relapsed after autologous stem cell transplantation. Details on this clone: Its antigen is still unknown.

Using immunoSEQ multiplex PCR, the repertoire was profiled, and TCRdb retains in-frame clones only, with some absent. The sample contains more than 10,000 clones, 80% to 95% of which appear only once. V was pared by 3 bases and J by 5 bases, with 3 bases of the junction left unmatched. CDR1 is SGHVS, CDR2 FQNEAQ, per germline. This CDR3 is 13 amino acids long. The chain links TRBV7-8 to TRBJ2-5, with 7 bases matching TRBD2. Here the sequenced sample was peripheral blood mononuclear cells (PBMCs), taken at baseline. This TCR was sampled from a human donor with classical Hodgkin lymphoma. CDR3 sequence reads: CASSLPGGETQYF. CDR3 coding DNA: TGTGCCAGCAGCTTGCCCGGGGGGGAGACCCAGTACTTC.